One TCR beta chain is described in this entry. What it binds is not known. Germline V gives CDR1 SGHTA, CDR2 FQGNSA. The ends were cut back, 0 bases at V and 2 bases at J, with 11 bases in the middle. The CDR3 has 16 amino acids. Sequencing was performed with immunoSEQ multiplex PCR; in TCRdb, only in-frame clones are kept and a portion is missing. The repertoire holds 80,000 to 100,000 clones, with around 88% as singletons. The sample is drawn from a study of T cell responses to AZD1222 COVID-19 vaccine. Study-wide findings and caveats: Females outnumbered males among donors, who were mostly white British; clonal diversity was possibly underestimated. Just a handful of AZD1222 recipients were seropositive at baseline. Repertoire sampling occurred only after the peak T cell response.

The sample consisted of peripheral blood, taken on day 0 of MenACWY control vaccination. The rearrangement uses TRBV7-2 and TRBJ1-5, with D uncertain. This TCR was sampled from an adult in good health. The CDR3 DNA sequence: TGTGCCAGCAGCTTAGCGCCGGGGATGGGCAATCAGCCCCAGCATTTT. Residues: CASSLAPGMGNQPQHF.